The sequence of this T cell receptor beta chain was determined in a study of CD8 T cells in ankylosing spondylitis. Whole-study results and caveats: Disease-linked clones bore a CD8+ phenotype and were relatively rare in peripheral blood. Seemingly characteristic of ankylosing spondylitis blood was a TCR beta motif consisting of 7 or 8 highly homologous variants. Reports say disease-linked clones showed up significantly more in matched ankylosing spondylitis synovial fluid.

TCRdb fed the 5' RACE reads into MiXCR, producing one record per CDR3 protein. Of hundreds of thousands of distinct CDR3 sequences in the sample, roughly 24% were seen once. In this sample, this clonotype turned up many times. Its antigen is not identified. Germline V gene sequence: CDR1 SQVTM, CDR2 ANQGSEA. This CDR3 contains 13 residues. The V segment lost 8 bases and the J segment 5 bases; nucleotides outside the gene matches: 10. This clonotype was obtained from a male donor with ankylosing spondylitis or in good health (not recorded which). The specimen was blood, either unsorted or a sorted T cell fraction (not recorded which). This chain joins TRBV29-1 and TRBJ2-3, with 7 bases fitting TRBD1. The CDR3: CSTLTGVQDTQYF. The CDR3 coding sequence is TGCAGCACCCTAACAGGGGTTCAAGATACGCAGTATTTT.